A single sample is the source of the 5 T cell receptor beta chains below, sequenced in a study of Graves' ophthalmopathy and Graves' hyperthyroidism. Researchers took RNA transcripts and amplified TCR beta CDR3 regions from them. Second-round multiplex PCR came after a first-round RT-PCR that employed HTBI primers. TCRdb processed the multiplex PCR reads anew with MiXCR; each CDR3 protein has one entry. This sample has around 1,000,000 distinct CDR3 sequences, with about 38% found just once. The sample consisted of peripheral blood or thyroid tissue (not recorded which). The receptors derive from an adult man with Graves' hyperthyroidism.

The genes are TRBV15 and TRBJ1-2; D gene unclear. Deletions cut 0 bases from V and 8 bases from J, with 13 bases between. The CDR3 covers 14 residues. Germline lookup yields CDR1 LNHNV and CDR2 YYDKDF (reference sequence). The CDR3 protein is CATSRDLSSTGYTF. DNA of the CDR3: TGTGCCACCAGCAGAGATCTCTCGAGCACGGGCTACACCTTC.

The V and J genes are TRBV7-2 and TRBJ1-5; 9 bases align to TRBD1. Germline assignment: CDR1 SGHTA and CDR2 FQGNSA. Unmatched junction bases numbered 4, after V lost 3 bases and J lost 7 bases. This CDR3 spans 14 amino acids. Written as DNA, the CDR3 is TGTGCCAGCAGCTTGGACAGGGGAGTACAGCCCCAGCATTTT. It codes for CASSLDRGVQPQHF.

The V call is TRBV25-1, the J call TRBJ1-6; D uncertain. Trimming shortened V by 5 bases and J by 7 bases, and 21 bases separated the two germline ends. This CDR3 is built from 17 residues. The germline CDR1 and CDR2 sequences are MGHDK and SYGVNS. CDR3 sequence reads: CASSLTRSSSANSPLHF. CDR3 nucleotides: TGTGCCAGCAGTTTGACCAGGTCCTCATCTGCCAATTCACCCCTCCACTTT. The whole variable domain, filled in from reference TRBV25-1 and TRBJ1-6, reads EADIYQTPRYLVIGTGKKITLECSQTMGHDKMYWYQQDPGMELHLIHYSYGVNSTEKGDLSSESTVSRIRTEHFPLTLESARPSHTSQYLCASSLTRSSSANSPLHFGNGTRLTVT.

The CDR3 DNA reads as TGCAGCGTTGAATTGGCCACCATGAACACTGAAGCTTTCTTT. Its translation: CSVELATMNTEAFF. The chain is built from TRBV29-1 and TRBJ1-1, with unresolved D. This CDR3 has 14 amino acids. Germline V gene lookup returns CDR1 SQVTM and CDR2 ANQGSEA. The V end lost 2 bases, the J end lost 0 bases, and 10 bases lay between the germline ends.

Remarks on this clonotype: A much larger clone differs from this one at a single base, so this may be a read error. Since no conserved phenylalanine or tryptophan closes the CDR3, a read error is the likely cause. The genes are TRBV9 and TRBJ1-2, with a possible D match to TRBD1 (6 bases). The V gene lost 3 bases and the J gene lost 3 bases, with 15 bases spanning the gap. CDR3 length: 15 amino acids. Germline V CDR1 and CDR2: SGDLS, YYNGEE. The CDR3 region is CASSGQGGGYYGYTL. For the CDR3, the DNA is TGTGCCAGCAGCGGACAAGGGGGAGGTTACTATGGCTACACCCTC.